The T cell receptor beta chain described here comes from a study of blood T cell repertoires in COVID-19. The repertoire was sequenced with immunoSEQ multiplex PCR; TCRdb's copy has only in-frame clones and lacks some. The data contain some 78,000 clones, around 90% of them singletons. The CDR3 has 15 amino acids. Germline V gene lookup returns CDR1 LNHDA and CDR2 SQIVND (reference sequence). The J segment lost 0 bases and the V segment lost 6 bases, leaving 4 bases of the junction unmatched. This clone has just one count. The receptor was isolated from a woman aged 80 or older with active or convalescent COVID-19. The sample comprised peripheral blood. The chain uses TRBV19 and TRBJ2-7; 11 bases map to TRBD2. The CDR3 nucleotides are TGTGCCAGTAGGCCCACTAGCGGGAGCTCCTACGAGCAGTACTTC. Its protein product is CASRPTSGSSYEQYF.